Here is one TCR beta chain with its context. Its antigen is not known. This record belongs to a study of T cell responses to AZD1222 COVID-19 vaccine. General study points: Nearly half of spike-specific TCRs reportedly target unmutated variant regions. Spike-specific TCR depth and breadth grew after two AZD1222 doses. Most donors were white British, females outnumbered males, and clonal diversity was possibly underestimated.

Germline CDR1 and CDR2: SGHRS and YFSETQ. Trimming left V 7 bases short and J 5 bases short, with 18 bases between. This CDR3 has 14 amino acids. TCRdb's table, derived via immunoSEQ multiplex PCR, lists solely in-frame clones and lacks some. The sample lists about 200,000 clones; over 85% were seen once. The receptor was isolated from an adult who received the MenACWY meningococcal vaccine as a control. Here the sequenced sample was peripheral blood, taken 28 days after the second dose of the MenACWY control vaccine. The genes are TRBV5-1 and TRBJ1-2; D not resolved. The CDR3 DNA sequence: TGCGCCAGCGCTCAGGCTGGGCGGAAGTATGGCTACACCTTC. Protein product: CASAQAGRKYGYTF.